The rows below give T cell receptor beta chains drawn from one sample of a study of OX40 agonist ivuxolimab in advanced cancers. TCRdb's copy holds only in-frame clones and misses some; the assay was immunoSEQ multiplex PCR. The table records 90,000 to 130,000 clones, more than 70% of them present only once. The sample consisted of CD4+ or CD8+ T cells sorted from blood, taken in a trial of the OX40 agonist ivuxolimab. These receptors all come from an adult with an advanced solid tumor such as melanoma, head and neck, liver or kidney cancer. Both conserved end residues are part of each CDR3. Each record gives: CDR3 DNA, CDR3 protein, J gene, V gene, D gene, clone size. D genes are given only for firm matches. Clone size appears in some rows only: once, few, many, or a class for an expanded clone.

DNA: TGTGCCAGCAGCCAGGGTAAGGACAATGAGCAGTTCTTC; CDR3: CASSQGKDNEQFF; J: TRBJ2-1; V: TRBV7-2; D: NA; size: NA
DNA: TGTGCCAGCAGCCCCATGACGGGGCCTAATAATTCACCCCTCCACTTT; CDR3: CASSPMTGPNNSPLHF; J: TRBJ1-6; V: TRBV5-8; D: NA; size: NA
DNA: TGTGCCAGCAGCCCCGGGGTTCAAGAGACCCAGTACTTC; CDR3: CASSPGVQETQYF; J: TRBJ2-5; V: TRBV6-1; D: NA; size: NA
DNA: TGTGCCAGCAGTTACATTGCGGGTAGGGGTTCCTACGAGCAGTACTTC; CDR3: CASSYIAGRGSYEQYF; J: TRBJ2-7; V: TRBV6-5; D: NA; size: NA
DNA: TGTGCCTTGCGGGTTTACAATGAGCAGTTCTTC; CDR3: CALRVYNEQFF; J: TRBJ2-1; V: TRBV30; D: NA; size: few
DNA: TGTGCCAGCAGCTTAGGGCTAGCGGGAGGTCAGAATGAGCAGTTCTTC; CDR3: CASSLGLAGGQNEQFF; J: TRBJ2-1; V: TRBV7-9; D: TRBD2; size: NA
DNA: TGTGCCAGCAGTAGCTGGACTCAGCAGTTCTTC; CDR3: CASSSWTQQFF; J: TRBJ2-1; V: TRBV6-1; D: NA; size: NA
DNA: TGTGCCAGCAGCGTGGGACAGCAAGAGACCCAGTACTTC; CDR3: CASSVGQQETQYF; J: TRBJ2-5; V: TRBV9; D: TRBD1; size: NA
DNA: TGCGCCAGCAGCTTTACAGGGGCTAATGAAAAACTGTTTTTT; CDR3: CASSFTGANEKLFF; J: TRBJ1-4; V: TRBV5-1; D: TRBD1; size: NA
DNA: TGTGCCAGCAGCGTAGATCTGAGCAATCAGCCCCAGCATTTT; CDR3: CASSVDLSNQPQHF; J: TRBJ1-5; V: TRBV9; D: NA; size: few
DNA: TGTGCCAGCAGTTACGGGGAGGGGACTCAGCCCCAGCATTTT; CDR3: CASSYGEGTQPQHF; J: TRBJ1-5; V: TRBV6-6; D: NA; size: NA
DNA: TGTGCCAGTAGTTTTAGAGGGCTCGGCGCCTATGGCTACACCTTC; CDR3: CASSFRGLGAYGYTF; J: TRBJ1-2; V: TRBV27; D: NA; size: NA
DNA: TGTGCCAGCAGCTCACAGGGGACTCAGAACACCGGGGAGCTGTTTTTT; CDR3: CASSSQGTQNTGELFF; J: TRBJ2-2; V: TRBV7-3; D: NA; size: once
DNA: TGTGCTAGCAGCCAAATCGGGACCGCAACTAATGAAAAACTGTTTTTT; CDR3: CASSQIGTATNEKLFF; J: TRBJ1-4; V: TRBV7-7; D: NA; size: NA
DNA: TGTGCCAGCAGCTTAGATTGGGGGGGACTGTTTTTT; CDR3: CASSLDWGGLFF; J: TRBJ1-4; V: TRBV7-2; D: NA; size: NA
DNA: TGTGCCAGCAGCCGGAGCAGAGGGAGCGGCTACACCTTC; CDR3: CASSRSRGSGYTF; J: TRBJ1-2; V: TRBV9; D: NA; size: NA
DNA: TGTGCCAGCAGTCAGGCGGCAGGGGGCGTGCAGCCCCAGCATTTT; CDR3: CASSQAAGGVQPQHF; J: TRBJ1-5; V: TRBV7-2; D: TRBD1; size: NA
DNA: TGCAGCGTTAGCACAGATAGCACAGATACGCAGTATTTT; CDR3: CSVSTDSTDTQYF; J: TRBJ2-3; V: TRBV29-1; D: NA; size: once
DNA: TGTGCCAGCTCTGGGGTTATCTACGAGCAGTACTTC; CDR3: CASSGVIYEQYF; J: TRBJ2-7; V: TRBV28; D: NA; size: once
DNA: TGTGCCACCAGCAGAGTTCGCTCGGGGGATACGCAGTATTTT; CDR3: CATSRVRSGDTQYF; J: TRBJ2-3; V: TRBV15; D: NA; size: NA
DNA: TGTGCCAGCAGCTTGGAACAGAACACTGAAGCTTTCTTT; CDR3: CASSLEQNTEAFF; J: TRBJ1-1; V: TRBV5-4; D: NA; size: NA
DNA: TGTGCCATCAGTGAGCGCAGGGGAGACAACACTGAAGCTTTCTTT; CDR3: CAISERRGDNTEAFF; J: TRBJ1-1; V: TRBV10-3; D: NA; size: NA
DNA: TGCGCCAGCAGCTCAGTCACAACAGGGGGGACCGGGGAGCTGTTTTTT; CDR3: CASSSVTTGGTGELFF; J: TRBJ2-2; V: TRBV5-1; D: TRBD1; size: NA
DNA: TGTGCCACCAGCAGAGATCGGGCGGGGGGGCCCAACATTCAGTACTTC; CDR3: CATSRDRAGGPNIQYF; J: TRBJ2-4; V: TRBV15; D: TRBD2; size: NA
DNA: TGTGCCAGCAGCTTAGATTCCCAGGGGGCTGCTAATGAAAAACTGTTTTTT; CDR3: CASSLDSQGAANEKLFF; J: TRBJ1-4; V: TRBV7-2; D: TRBD1; size: NA
DNA: TGTGCCAGCAGCTTAGGACAGGGGCATCAGCCCCAGCATTTT; CDR3: CASSLGQGHQPQHF; J: TRBJ1-5; V: TRBV7-6; D: TRBD1; size: once
DNA: TGTGCCAGCAGCTCCGACAGGGGTGGGAACACTGAAGCTTTCTTT; CDR3: CASSSDRGGNTEAFF; J: TRBJ1-1; V: TRBV7-6; D: TRBD1; size: once
DNA: TGTGCCAGTAGGGACTCTTACACAGATACGCAGTATTTT; CDR3: CASRDSYTDTQYF; J: TRBJ2-3; V: TRBV7-3; D: NA; size: NA
DNA: TGTGCCAGCAGTTCGACAGGGGCGGGCTATGGCTACACCTTC; CDR3: CASSSTGAGYGYTF; J: TRBJ1-2; V: TRBV6-5; D: TRBD1; size: NA
DNA: TGTGCCAGTAGTAAGTCCGGGAGGGATGAGCAGTTCTTC; CDR3: CASSKSGRDEQFF; J: TRBJ2-1; V: TRBV19; D: TRBD2; size: NA
DNA: TGTGCCAGCAGCAAACTTGTGGGCAGGGAGGGCACCGGGGAGCTGTTTTTT; CDR3: CASSKLVGREGTGELFF; J: TRBJ2-2; V: TRBV21-1; D: NA; size: once
DNA: TGTGCCAGTAAATGGGACGTTTATAGCAATCAGCCCCAGCATTTT; CDR3: CASKWDVYSNQPQHF; J: TRBJ1-5; V: TRBV19; D: NA; size: NA
DNA: TGTGCCAGCAGTTACTCGAGTGAGGAAAATGAAGCTTTCTTT; CDR3: CASSYSSEENEAFF; J: TRBJ1-1; V: TRBV6-6; D: NA; size: NA
DNA: TGTGCCATCAGTGGCGATAACACTGAAGCTTTCTTT; CDR3: CAISGDNTEAFF; J: TRBJ1-1; V: TRBV10-3; D: NA; size: NA
DNA: TGTGCCAGTAGATCCCCGGCTAGCGGGTACTACAATGAGCAGTTCTTC; CDR3: CASRSPASGYYNEQFF; J: TRBJ2-1; V: TRBV19; D: TRBD2; size: NA
DNA: TGTGCCAGCAGTGGGACAGTAGCTAACTATGGCTACACCTTC; CDR3: CASSGTVANYGYTF; J: TRBJ1-2; V: TRBV25-1; D: NA; size: NA
DNA: TGCAGCGTTGAAGATCAAAGGGGGCGGGAGACCCAGTACTTC; CDR3: CSVEDQRGRETQYF; J: TRBJ2-5; V: TRBV29-1; D: TRBD1; size: NA
DNA: TGTGCCAGCAGCTATCGGACTCAAAGCCAAGAGACCCAGTACTTC; CDR3: CASSYRTQSQETQYF; J: TRBJ2-5; V: TRBV5-4; D: NA; size: NA
DNA: TGTGCCTGGACCGGGACAGGGGTAGAAAAACTGTTTTTT; CDR3: CAWTGTGVEKLFF; J: TRBJ1-4; V: TRBV30; D: TRBD1; size: NA
DNA: TGTGCCAGTAGTTCCTCAGGGGGCTCTCGGACCGGGGAGCTGTTTTTT; CDR3: CASSSSGGSRTGELFF; J: TRBJ2-2; V: TRBV19; D: TRBD1; size: NA
DNA: TGTGCCAGCAGCTTAGATAGGACTATCAAGACCCAGTACTTC; CDR3: CASSLDRTIKTQYF; J: TRBJ2-5; V: TRBV7-2; D: NA; size: NA
DNA: TGTGCCAGCAGCGTGGAAGAAAGGGGCACTGAAGCTTTCTTT; CDR3: CASSVEERGTEAFF; J: TRBJ1-1; V: TRBV9; D: NA; size: NA
DNA: TGCAGTGCACAGGTATACAATGAGCAGTTCTTC; CDR3: CSAQVYNEQFF; J: TRBJ2-1; V: TRBV20-1; D: NA; size: NA
DNA: TGTGCCACGACCGACAGGGGGGGGTACACAGATACGCAGTATTTT; CDR3: CATTDRGGYTDTQYF; J: TRBJ2-3; V: TRBV10-3; D: TRBD1; size: NA
DNA: TGTGCCAGCAGCTTAGGATTCCTCGATAGCAATCAGCCCCAGCATTTT; CDR3: CASSLGFLDSNQPQHF; J: TRBJ1-5; V: TRBV7-9; D: NA; size: NA